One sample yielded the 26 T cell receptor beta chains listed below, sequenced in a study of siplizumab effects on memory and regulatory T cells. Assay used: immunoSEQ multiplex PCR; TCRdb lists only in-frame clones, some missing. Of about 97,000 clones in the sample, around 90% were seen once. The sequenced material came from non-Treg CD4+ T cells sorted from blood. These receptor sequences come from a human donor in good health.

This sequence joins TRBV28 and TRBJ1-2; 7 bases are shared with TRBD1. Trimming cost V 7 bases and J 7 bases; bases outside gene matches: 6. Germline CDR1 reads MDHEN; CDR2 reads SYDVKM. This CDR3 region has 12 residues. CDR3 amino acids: CASNSQGSGYTF. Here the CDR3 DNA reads TGTGCCAGCAACTCACAGGGGAGTGGCTACACCTTC.

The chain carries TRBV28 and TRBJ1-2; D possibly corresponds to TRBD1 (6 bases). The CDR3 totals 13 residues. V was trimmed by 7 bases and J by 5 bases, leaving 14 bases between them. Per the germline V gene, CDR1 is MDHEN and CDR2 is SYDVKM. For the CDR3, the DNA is TGTGCCAGCACCGCGGGGGGGCGGTATGGCTACACCTTC. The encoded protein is CASTAGGRYGYTF.

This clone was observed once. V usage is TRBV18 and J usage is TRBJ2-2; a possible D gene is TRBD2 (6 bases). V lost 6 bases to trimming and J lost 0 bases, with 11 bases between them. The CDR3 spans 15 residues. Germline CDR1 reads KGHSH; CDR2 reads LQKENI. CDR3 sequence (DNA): TGTGCCAGCTCCCAACTAGCAGCGAACACCGGGGAGCTGTTTTTT. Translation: CASSQLAANTGELFF. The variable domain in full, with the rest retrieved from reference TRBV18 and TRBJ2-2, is NAGVMQNPRHLVRRRGQEARLRCSPMKGHSHVYWYRQLPEEGLKFMVYLQKENIIDESGMPKERFSAEFPKEGPSILRIQQVVRGDSAAYFCASSQLAANTGELFFGEGSRLTVL.

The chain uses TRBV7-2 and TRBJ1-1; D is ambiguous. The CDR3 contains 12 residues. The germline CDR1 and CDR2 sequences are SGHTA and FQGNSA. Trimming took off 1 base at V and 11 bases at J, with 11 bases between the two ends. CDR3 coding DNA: TGTGCCAGCAGCTTAGTGTGGTGGGTCGCTTTCTTT. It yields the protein CASSLVWWVAFF.

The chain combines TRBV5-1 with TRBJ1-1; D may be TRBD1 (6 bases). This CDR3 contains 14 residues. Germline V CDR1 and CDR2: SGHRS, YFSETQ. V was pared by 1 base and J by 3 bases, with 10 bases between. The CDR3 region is CASSLTGYDTEAFF. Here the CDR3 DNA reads TGCGCCAGCAGCTTGACAGGGTACGACACTGAAGCTTTCTTT.

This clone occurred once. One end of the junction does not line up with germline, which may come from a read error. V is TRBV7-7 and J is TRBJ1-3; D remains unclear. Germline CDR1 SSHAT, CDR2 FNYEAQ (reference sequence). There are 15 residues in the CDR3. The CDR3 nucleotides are TGTGCTAGCAGTTTAACGGACGCCGCTGGAAACACCATATATTTT. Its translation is CASSLTDAAGNTIYF.

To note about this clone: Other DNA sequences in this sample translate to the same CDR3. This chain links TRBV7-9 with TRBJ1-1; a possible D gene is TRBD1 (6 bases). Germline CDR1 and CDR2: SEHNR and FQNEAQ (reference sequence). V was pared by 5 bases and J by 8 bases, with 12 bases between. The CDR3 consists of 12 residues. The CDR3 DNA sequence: TGTGCCAGCAGCCGAGGACAGACGGAAGCTTTCTTT. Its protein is CASSRGQTEAFF.

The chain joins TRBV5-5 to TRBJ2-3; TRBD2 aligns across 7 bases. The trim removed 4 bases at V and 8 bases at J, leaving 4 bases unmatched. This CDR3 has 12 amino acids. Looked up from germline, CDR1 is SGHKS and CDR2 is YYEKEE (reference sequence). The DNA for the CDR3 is TGTGCCAGCAGCACGGGAGGTGGTACGCAGTATTTT. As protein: CASSTGGGTQYF.

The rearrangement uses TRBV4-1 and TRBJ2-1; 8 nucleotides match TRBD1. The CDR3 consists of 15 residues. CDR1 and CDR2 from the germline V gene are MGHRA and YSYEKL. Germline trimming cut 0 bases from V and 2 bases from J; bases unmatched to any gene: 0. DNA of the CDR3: TGCGCCAGCAGCCAAGAGGACAGGGCCTACAATGAGCAGTTCTTC. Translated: CASSQEDRAYNEQFF.

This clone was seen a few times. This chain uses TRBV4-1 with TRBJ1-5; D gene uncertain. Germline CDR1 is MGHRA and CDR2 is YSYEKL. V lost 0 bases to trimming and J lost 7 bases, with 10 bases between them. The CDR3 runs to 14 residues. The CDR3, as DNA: TGCGCCAGCAGCCAAGATTCAGGTGGCCAGCCCCAGCATTTT. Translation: CASSQDSGGQPQHF.

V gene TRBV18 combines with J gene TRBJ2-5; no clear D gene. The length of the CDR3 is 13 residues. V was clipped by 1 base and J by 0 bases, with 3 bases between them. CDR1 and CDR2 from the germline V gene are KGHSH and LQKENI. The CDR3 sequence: CASSPRYQETQYF. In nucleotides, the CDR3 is TGTGCCAGCTCACCACGGTACCAAGAGACCCAGTACTTC.

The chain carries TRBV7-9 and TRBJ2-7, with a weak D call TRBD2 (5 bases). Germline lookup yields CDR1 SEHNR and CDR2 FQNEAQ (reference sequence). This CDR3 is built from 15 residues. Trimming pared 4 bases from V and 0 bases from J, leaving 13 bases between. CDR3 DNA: TGTGCCAGCAGCTCAGGCCCGGGAAACTCCTACGAGCAGTACTTC. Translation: CASSSGPGNSYEQYF.

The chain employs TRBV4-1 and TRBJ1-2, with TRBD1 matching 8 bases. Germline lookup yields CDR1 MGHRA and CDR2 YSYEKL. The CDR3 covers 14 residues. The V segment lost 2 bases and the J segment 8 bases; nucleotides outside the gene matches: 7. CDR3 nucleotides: TGCGCCAGCAGCCAACACGGGACAGGATACGGCTACACCTTC. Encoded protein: CASSQHGTGYGYTF.

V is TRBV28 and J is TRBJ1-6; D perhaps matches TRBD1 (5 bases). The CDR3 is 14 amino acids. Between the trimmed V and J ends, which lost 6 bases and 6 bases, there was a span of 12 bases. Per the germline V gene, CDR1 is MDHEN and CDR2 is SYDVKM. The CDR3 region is CASRIWQGNSPLHF. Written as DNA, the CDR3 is TGTGCCAGCAGAATTTGGCAGGGTAATTCACCCCTCCACTTT.

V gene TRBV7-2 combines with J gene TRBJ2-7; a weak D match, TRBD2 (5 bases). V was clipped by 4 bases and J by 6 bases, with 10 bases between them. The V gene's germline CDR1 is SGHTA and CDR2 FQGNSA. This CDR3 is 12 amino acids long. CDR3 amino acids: CASSSVAGEQYF. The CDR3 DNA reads TGTGCCAGCAGCTCGGTCGCGGGCGAGCAGTACTTC.

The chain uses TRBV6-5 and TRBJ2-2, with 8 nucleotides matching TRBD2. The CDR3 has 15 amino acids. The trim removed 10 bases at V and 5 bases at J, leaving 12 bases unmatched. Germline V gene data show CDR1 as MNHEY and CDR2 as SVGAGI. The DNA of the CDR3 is TGTGCCACCGGCCGGGGCGGCGGGGGGACCGGGGAGCTGTTTTTT. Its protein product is CATGRGGGGTGELFF.

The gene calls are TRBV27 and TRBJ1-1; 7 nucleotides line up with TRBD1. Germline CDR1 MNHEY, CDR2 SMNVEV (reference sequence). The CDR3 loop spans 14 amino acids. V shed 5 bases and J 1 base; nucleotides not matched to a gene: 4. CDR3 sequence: CASSTHRGNTEAFF. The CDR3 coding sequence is TGTGCCAGCAGTACTCACAGGGGGAACACTGAAGCTTTCTTT.

CDR3 nucleotides: TGTGCCAGCAGCGTTTTACCCTTCAATGAGCAGTTCTTC. This codes for CASSVLPFNEQFF. The chain couples TRBV9 to TRBJ2-1; D gene ambiguous. The CDR3 contains 13 residues. Germline CDR1 and CDR2: SGDLS and YYNGEE. The V gene lost 2 bases and the J gene lost 6 bases, with 9 bases spanning the gap.

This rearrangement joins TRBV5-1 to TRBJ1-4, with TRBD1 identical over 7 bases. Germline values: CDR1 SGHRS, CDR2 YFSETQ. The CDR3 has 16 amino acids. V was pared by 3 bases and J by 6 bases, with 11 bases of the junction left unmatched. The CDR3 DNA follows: TGCGCCAGCAGCTCCCTATTCACAGGGGATTATGAAAAACTGTTTTTT. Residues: CASSSLFTGDYEKLFF.

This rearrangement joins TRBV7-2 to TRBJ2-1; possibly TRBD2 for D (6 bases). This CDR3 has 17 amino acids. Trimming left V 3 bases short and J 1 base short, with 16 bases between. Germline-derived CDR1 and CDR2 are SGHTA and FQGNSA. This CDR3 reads CASSFILSGYSYNEQFF. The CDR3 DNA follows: TGTGCCAGCAGCTTTATTCTTAGCGGATATTCCTACAATGAGCAGTTCTTC.

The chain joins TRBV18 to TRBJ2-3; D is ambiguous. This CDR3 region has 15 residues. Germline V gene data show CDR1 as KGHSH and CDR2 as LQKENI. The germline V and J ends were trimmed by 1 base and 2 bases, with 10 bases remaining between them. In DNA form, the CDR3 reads TGTGCCAGCTCACCACAGGCCCAGTCCACAGATACGCAGTATTTT. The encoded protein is CASSPQAQSTDTQYF. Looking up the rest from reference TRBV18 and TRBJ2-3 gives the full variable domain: NAGVMQNPRHLVRRRGQEARLRCSPMKGHSHVYWYRQLPEEGLKFMVYLQKENIIDESGMPKERFSAEFPKEGPSILRIQQVVRGDSAAYFCASSPQAQSTDTQYFGPGTRLTVL.

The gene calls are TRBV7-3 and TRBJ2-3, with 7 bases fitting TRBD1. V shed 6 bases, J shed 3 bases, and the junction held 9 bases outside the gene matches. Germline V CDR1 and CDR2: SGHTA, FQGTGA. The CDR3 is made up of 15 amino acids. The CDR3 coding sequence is TGTGCCAGCAGTTTGACCGGGACAGTAACAGATACGCAGTATTTT. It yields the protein CASSLTGTVTDTQYF.

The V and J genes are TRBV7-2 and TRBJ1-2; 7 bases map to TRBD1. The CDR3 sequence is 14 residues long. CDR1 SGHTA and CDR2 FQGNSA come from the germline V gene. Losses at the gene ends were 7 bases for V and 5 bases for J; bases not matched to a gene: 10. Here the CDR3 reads CASTLTRGLYGYTF. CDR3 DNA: TGTGCCAGCACCCTAACAAGGGGGCTGTATGGCTACACCTTC.

CDR3 DNA: TGTGCCAGCCAAGGGGTCTCTGGCTACACCTTC. Its protein product is CASQGVSGYTF. The J gene is TRBJ1-2, the V gene TRBV6-1, with D tentatively TRBD1 (5 bases). In germline, CDR1 is MNHNS, CDR2 SASEGT. The CDR3 has 11 amino acids. Between the trimmed V and J ends, which lost 8 bases and 7 bases, there was a span of 11 bases.

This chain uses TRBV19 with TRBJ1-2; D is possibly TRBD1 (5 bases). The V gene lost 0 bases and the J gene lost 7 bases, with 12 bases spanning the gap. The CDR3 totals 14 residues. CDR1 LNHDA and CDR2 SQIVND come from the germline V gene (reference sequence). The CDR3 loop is CASSIERTGPGYTF. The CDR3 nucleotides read TGTGCCAGTAGTATAGAACGAACAGGACCTGGCTACACCTTC.

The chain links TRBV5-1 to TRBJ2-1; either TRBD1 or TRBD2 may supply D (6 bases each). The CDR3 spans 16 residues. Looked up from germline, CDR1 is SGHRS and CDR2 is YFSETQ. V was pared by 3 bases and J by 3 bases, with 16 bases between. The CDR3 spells CASSSGSGGLYNEQFF. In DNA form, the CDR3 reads TGCGCCAGCAGCTCGGGAAGTGGGGGGCTCTACAATGAGCAGTTCTTC. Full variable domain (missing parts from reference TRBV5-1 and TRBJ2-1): KAGVTQTPRYLIKTRGQQVTLSCSPISGHRSVSWYQQTPGQGLQFLFEYFSETQRNKGNFPGRFSGRQFSNSRSEMNVSTLELGDSALYLCASSSGSGGLYNEQFFGPGTRLTVL.